A single sample is the source of the 18 T cell receptor beta chains below, sequenced in a study of shared clonotypes between healthy human individuals. Positively selected for CCR7, the CD45RO-negative cells used as naive CD8 cells excluded terminally differentiated effector memory CD45RA+ cells. TCRdb keeps only in-frame clones here, not all; method: immunoSEQ multiplex PCR. The data show around 1,900,000 clones, with 80% to 95% seen just once and more than 1.5% held by the top ten. Sequences were obtained from naive CD8+ T cells from PBMCs. These receptors originate from a man aged 18 to 30 in good health. Some clones in this sample may be carry-over from other donors' samples.

The J gene is TRBJ2-7, the V gene TRBV2; no clear D gene. CDR1 and CDR2 (germline): SNHLY, FYNNEI. The CDR3 has 12 residues. The V end was cut by 6 bases, the J end by 2 bases, with 8 bases between. In nucleotides, the CDR3 is TGTGCCAGCAGCGCAAGCGCCTACGAGCAGTACTTC. This codes for CASSASAYEQYF.

The chain carries TRBV9 and TRBJ1-4, with D tentatively TRBD1 (6 bases). Germline V gene sequence: CDR1 SGDLS, CDR2 YYNGEE. The V end was cut by 3 bases, the J end by 10 bases, with 22 bases between. The CDR3 covers 16 residues. CDR3 sequence: CASSAEVAAGVGKLFF. The CDR3, as DNA: TGTGCCAGCAGCGCAGAAGTCGCGGCAGGGGTTGGAAAACTGTTTTTT.

This chain connects TRBV7-9 to TRBJ2-1; D possibly corresponds to TRBD1 (6 bases). The CDR3 is made up of 12 amino acids. Germline-derived CDR1 and CDR2 are SEHNR and FQNEAQ (reference sequence). Trimming stripped 5 bases from V and 12 bases from J, with 14 bases between. The DNA for the CDR3 is TGTGCCAGCAGCGACCGACAGGAGAGGCAGTTCTTC. This gives the protein CASSDRQERQFF. Using reference TRBV7-9 and TRBJ2-1 for the parts outside the CDR3, the full variable domain is DTGVSQNPRHKITKRGQNVTFRCDPISEHNRLYWYRQTLGQGPEFLTYFQNEAQLEKSRLLSDRFSAERPKGSFSTLEIQRTEQGDSAMYLCASSDRQERQFFGPGTRLTVL.

The CDR3 sequence is CASSPTLGVNTEAFF. In nucleotides, the CDR3 is TGTGCCAGCAGTCCCACCTTGGGGGTGAACACTGAAGCTTTCTTT. The rearrangement joins TRBV27 to TRBJ1-1; tentatively, D is TRBD1 (5 bases). Trimming stripped 5 bases from V and 0 bases from J, with 13 bases between. Per germline, CDR1 MNHEY and CDR2 SMNVEV (reference sequence). There are 15 residues in the CDR3.

The chain combines TRBV7-9 with TRBJ1-5; TRBD1 matches at 7 bases. The V segment lost 0 bases and the J segment 6 bases; nucleotides outside the gene matches: 5. The germline CDR1 and CDR2 sequences are SEHNR and FQNEAQ (reference sequence). The CDR3 runs 15 residues. The CDR3 is CASSLAPGGGQPQHF. CDR3 nucleotides: TGTGCCAGCAGCTTAGCGCCAGGGGGAGGTCAGCCCCAGCATTTT.

This sequence joins TRBV7-3 and TRBJ2-2; 9 bases align to TRBD2. The J segment lost 0 bases and the V segment lost 1 base, leaving 15 bases of the junction unmatched. Germline CDR1 is SGHTA and CDR2 is FQGTGA. CDR3 length: 21 residues. The CDR3 protein is CASSLKVLLAGPTANTGELFF. In DNA form, the CDR3 reads TGTGCCAGCAGCTTAAAAGTGTTGCTAGCGGGGCCCACCGCGAACACCGGGGAGCTGTTTTTT. Based on the CDR3 plus reference TRBV7-3 and TRBJ2-2, the full variable domain is GAGVSQTPSNKVTEKGKYVELRCDPISGHTALYWYRQSLGQGPEFLIYFQGTGAADDSGLPNDRFFAVRPEGSVSTLKIQRTERGDSAVYLCASSLKVLLAGPTANTGELFFGEGSRLTVL.

The chain couples TRBV7-9 to TRBJ2-7, with a possible D match to TRBD1 (7 bases). The length of the CDR3 is 17 residues. CDR1 and CDR2 (germline): SEHNR, FQNEAQ (reference sequence). V dropped 5 bases and J dropped 5 bases, with 25 bases sitting between them. CDR3 sequence (DNA): TGTGCCAGCAGCCCCCCCCGGGGGACAGCGCACCCTGACGAGCAGTACTTC. It encodes CASSPPRGTAHPDEQYF. Full variable domain (outside the CDR3, taken from reference TRBV7-9 and TRBJ2-7): DTGVSQNPRHKITKRGQNVTFRCDPISEHNRLYWYRQTLGQGPEFLTYFQNEAQLEKSRLLSDRFSAERPKGSFSTLEIQRTEQGDSAMYLCASSPPRGTAHPDEQYFGPGTRLTVT.

The chain recombines TRBV5-6 with TRBJ1-2; 8 positions agree with TRBD1. The germline CDR1 and CDR2 sequences are SGHDT and YYEEEE. This CDR3 has 14 residues. J lost 4 bases, V lost 2 bases, and 4 bases had no gene match. The CDR3 nucleotides read TGTGCCAGCAGCTTCCGACAGGGGTTCTATGGCTACACCTTC. As protein: CASSFRQGFYGYTF.

This clone was seen once. The rearrangement joins TRBV28 to TRBJ2-1; the match to TRBD2 covers 10 bases. This CDR3 region has 17 residues. CDR1 and CDR2 (germline): MDHEN, SYDVKM. The J segment lost 0 bases and the V segment lost 3 bases, leaving 5 bases of the junction unmatched. The chain's CDR3 is CASSFPPSGSSYNEQFF. CDR3 DNA sequence: TGTGCCAGCAGTTTTCCGCCTAGCGGGAGCTCCTACAATGAGCAGTTCTTC.

This clone came up a few times. The chain carries TRBV19 and TRBJ2-7; unclear D gene. The germline gives CDR1 LNHDA, CDR2 SQIVND (reference sequence). The germline V and J ends were trimmed by 2 bases and 0 bases, with 11 bases remaining between them. CDR3 size: 15 residues. CDR3 in DNA: TGTGCCAGTAGTATATCTCTCCGCCTCTCCTACGAGCAGTACTTC. This codes for CASSISLRLSYEQYF.

Details on this clone: Different DNA sequences within this sample yield the same CDR3. The chain links TRBV7-2 to TRBJ2-7; D is unclear. From germline, CDR1 is SGHTA and CDR2 FQGNSA. Trimming took 4 bases from V and 0 from J, leaving 4 bases between them. The CDR3 consists of 12 residues. In DNA form, the CDR3 reads TGTGCCAGCAGCTCCTACTCCTACGAGCAGTACTTC. Its protein is CASSSYSYEQYF.

This chain links TRBV11-2 with TRBJ1-1; TRBD1 is a possible D gene (5 bases). Germline assignment: CDR1 SGHAT and CDR2 FQNNGV. V lost 4 bases, J lost 8 bases, and 17 bases lay in between. The CDR3 runs 14 residues. The CDR3 DNA sequence: TGTGCCAGCAGCTCCCGGGACCGAGAAATCGAAGCTTTCTTT. Translation gives CASSSRDREIEAFF.

The J gene is TRBJ1-1, the V gene TRBV5-4; unclear D gene. CDR3 size: 13 residues. Germline loops: CDR1 SGHNT, CDR2 YYREEE (reference sequence). Trimming left V 0 bases short and J 9 bases short, with 12 bases between. The CDR3 DNA reads as TGTGCCAGCAGCTTGGATTACTGGGAGAAAGCTTTCTTT. It codes for CASSLDYWEKAFF.

The chain recombines TRBV27 with TRBJ2-3, with 8 bases matching TRBD1. V trimming: 10 bases; J trimming: 4 bases; junction bases outside the gene matches: 13. Germline V gene data show CDR1 as MNHEY and CDR2 as SMNVEV (reference sequence). The CDR3 consists of 15 residues. The CDR3 protein is CATARGQGLADTQYF. CDR3 DNA: TGTGCCACCGCCCGAGGACAGGGATTGGCAGATACGCAGTATTTT.

The chain joins TRBV9 to TRBJ2-1, with D perhaps TRBD2 (6 bases). Trimming stripped 0 bases from V and 6 bases from J, with 13 bases between. This CDR3 is 15 amino acids long. Germline CDR1 and CDR2: SGDLS and YYNGEE. This CDR3 reads CASSVGGGKGNEQFF. The CDR3 nucleotides read TGTGCCAGCAGCGTAGGTGGCGGGAAGGGCAATGAGCAGTTCTTC.

Regarding this clone: At one of its ends the junction is not consistent with the germline gene, which may arise from a read error. The chain uses TRBV4-1 and TRBJ2-2, with 9 positions matching TRBD1. This CDR3 is built from 16 residues. Germline assignment: CDR1 MGHRA and CDR2 YSYEKL. CDR3 nucleotides: TGCGCCAGCAGCCAAGATGGGGACAGGGTGGCCGGGGAGCTATTTTTT. Amino acids: CASSQDGDRVAGELFF.

Note on this clone: Other DNA variants within this sample encode the same CDR3. V gene TRBV7-2 combines with J gene TRBJ2-7, with TRBD2 matching over 8 bases. There are 15 residues in the CDR3. Losses at the gene ends were 5 bases for V and 2 bases for J; bases not matched to a gene: 8. The germline CDR1 and CDR2 sequences are SGHTA and FQGNSA. DNA of the CDR3: TGTGCCAGCAGCCCAGGACTAGCCGAAACCTACGAGCAGTACTTC. Amino acid sequence: CASSPGLAETYEQYF.

The chain couples TRBV7-8 to TRBJ2-5; the match to TRBD2 covers 13 bases. The CDR3 consists of 16 residues. Per germline, CDR1 SGHVS and CDR2 FQNEAQ. Trimming took 5 bases from V and 1 from J; bases not matched to a gene: 4. CDR3 sequence: CASSHGLAGVQETQYF. In DNA, the CDR3 is TGTGCCAGCAGCCATGGACTAGCGGGGGTCCAAGAGACCCAGTACTTC.